One and the same sample provided the 21 T cell receptor beta chains below, sequenced in a study of blood T cell repertoires in COVID-19. TCRdb keeps only in-frame clones here, not all; method: immunoSEQ multiplex PCR. The sample has a few hundred thousand clones; about 70% are singletons. The sequencing sample was made of peripheral blood. Receptor source: a woman older than 75 with acute or convalescent COVID-19.

This clone was seen more than once but under ten times. In DNA, the CDR3 is TGTGCCAGCAGCCGGTCGGGGGGTGCAGGGCTGAATGGCTACACCTTC. Amino acid sequence: CASSRSGGAGLNGYTF. This chain connects TRBV3-1 (or the pseudogene TRBV3-2) to TRBJ1-2; TRBD1 is a possible D gene (5 bases). V was pared by 4 bases and J by 6 bases, with 21 bases between. Germline assignment: CDR1 LGHDT and CDR2 YNNKEL (reference sequence). The CDR3 covers 16 residues.

V gene TRBV19 combines with J gene TRBJ2-5; tentative D call: TRBD1 (6 bases). The length of the CDR3 is 15 residues. Per germline, CDR1 LNHDA and CDR2 SQIVND (reference sequence). Trimming removed 2 bases from V and 1 base from J, with 11 bases in between. As DNA, the CDR3 is TGTGCCAGTAGTATACGACAGGCCGGCCAAGAGACCCAGTACTTC. Encoded protein: CASSIRQAGQETQYF.

The chain joins TRBV2 to TRBJ1-3, with D maybe TRBD1 (5 bases). This CDR3 spans 18 amino acids. With 4 bases removed from V and 0 bases from J, the gap between germline ends came to 19 bases. Germline lookup yields CDR1 SNHLY and CDR2 FYNNEI. The CDR3 coding sequence is TGTGCCAGCAGTGCGGTTTTTGGACACAGACCCTCTGGAAACACCATATATTTT. Protein product: CASSAVFGHRPSGNTIYF.

The genes are TRBV7-2 and TRBJ2-3; a weak D match, TRBD2 (5 bases). Germline CDR1 and CDR2: SGHTA and FQGNSA. The ends were cut back, 2 bases at V and 1 base at J, with 16 bases in the middle. The CDR3 extends over 17 amino acids. The CDR3 coding sequence is TGTGCCAGCAGCTTATTACCGGGATGGGGAGGCACAGATACGCAGTATTTT. It specifies CASSLLPGWGGTDTQYF.

This chain joins TRBV1 and TRBJ1-5; the table's D call of TRBD1 was not tested on the DNA. TRBV1 corresponds to a pseudogene. This CDR3 is built from 17 residues. CDR3 in amino acids: CTSSQGFWDRVNQPQHF. CDR3 DNA: TGCACCAGCAGCCAAGGTTTTTGGGACAGGGTCAATCAGCCCCAGCATTTT.

This clone was detected a few times. This sequence joins TRBV28 and TRBJ2-2; D is perhaps TRBD2 (7 bases). The V end was cut by 7 bases, the J end by 6 bases, with 15 bases between. Germline lookup yields CDR1 MDHEN and CDR2 SYDVKM. The CDR3 consists of 14 residues. The CDR3 sequence: CASKSEGGAGELFF. CDR3 nucleotide sequence: TGTGCCAGCAAGTCGGAAGGGGGGGCCGGGGAGCTGTTTTTT. The variable domain in full, completed from reference TRBV28 and TRBJ2-2, reads DVKVTQSSRYLVKRTGEKVFLECVQDMDHENMFWYRQDPGLGLRLIYFSYDVKMKEKGDIPEGYSVSREKKERFSLILESASTNQTSMYLCASKSEGGAGELFFGEGSRLTVL.

The V gene is TRBV4-1, the J gene TRBJ1-2, with D unclear. Looked up from germline, CDR1 is MGHRA and CDR2 is YSYEKL. V lost 0 bases, J lost 5 bases, and 7 bases lay in between. CDR3 length: 13 amino acids. CDR3 sequence (DNA): TGCGCCAGCAGCCAAGATCGGGGATATGGCTACACCTTC. Its protein product is CASSQDRGYGYTF.

The CDR3 bases are TGTGCCAGCAGCGTTTCGCAAGGAGTTGAAAAACTGTTTTTT. Its protein is CASSVSQGVEKLFF. The rearrangement joins TRBV9 to TRBJ1-4, with D unclear. This CDR3 spans 14 amino acids. The ends were cut back, 2 bases at V and 7 bases at J, with 12 bases in the middle. Germline CDR1 SGDLS, CDR2 YYNGEE. Filled out from reference TRBV9 and TRBJ1-4, the complete variable domain reads DSGVTQTPKHLITATGQRVTLRCSPRSGDLSVYWYQQSLDQGLQFLIQYYNGEERAKGNILERFSAQQFPDLHSELNLSSLELGDSALYFCASSVSQGVEKLFFGSGTQLSVL.

The chain joins TRBV6-5 to TRBJ2-7; D perhaps matches TRBD2 (6 bases). CDR1 and CDR2 from the germline V gene are MNHEY and SVGAGI. Trimming cost V 7 bases and J 4 bases, with 14 bases left between them. The CDR3 extends over 13 amino acids. CDR3 protein: CASTGGSRYEQYF. The CDR3 coding sequence is TGTGCCAGCACAGGAGGGAGTAGGTACGAGCAGTACTTC.

This chain links TRBV3-1 (or the pseudogene TRBV3-2) with TRBJ2-7; no definite D call. Trimming took 1 base from V and 5 from J, leaving 15 bases between them. CDR1 LGHDT and CDR2 YNNKEL come from the germline V gene (reference sequence). This CDR3 is 15 amino acids long. The CDR3 protein is CASSQGVLGGHEQYF. DNA of the CDR3: TGTGCCAGCAGCCAAGGAGTCCTTGGCGGCCACGAGCAGTACTTC.

The genes are TRBV18 and TRBJ1-3; no clear D gene. The CDR3 covers 15 residues. V lost 2 bases and J lost 0, with 8 bases in between. Germline CDR1 is KGHSH and CDR2 is LQKENI. CDR3 nucleotides: TGTGCCAGCTCACCAGATACAGACTCTGGAAACACCATATATTTT. It codes for CASSPDTDSGNTIYF.

The chain couples TRBV6-5 to TRBJ1-2; possibly TRBD1 for D (6 bases). Trimming cost V 6 bases and J 8 bases, with 10 bases left between them. This CDR3 contains 11 residues. CDR1 and CDR2 (germline): MNHEY, SVGAGI. The CDR3 DNA follows: TGTGCCAGCAGAGGGGGTATGGGCTACACCTTC. It yields the protein CASRGGMGYTF.

The J gene is TRBJ1-2, the V gene TRBV27; 8 bases match TRBD1. CDR3 size: 13 residues. CDR1 and CDR2 (germline): MNHEY, SMNVEV (reference sequence). V lost 6 bases and J lost 0; bases outside the gene matches: 0. Here the CDR3 DNA reads TGTGCCAGCAGGACAGGGGCTAACTATGGCTACACCTTC. Residues: CASRTGANYGYTF.

The V gene is TRBV7-9, the J gene TRBJ1-4; 8 bases map to TRBD1. CDR3 length equals 18 residues. Germline-derived CDR1 and CDR2 are SEHNR and FQNEAQ (reference sequence). J was trimmed by 6 bases and V by 6 bases; bases with no gene match: 18. CDR3 DNA: TGTGCCAGCAGTTTCGTGTCCGGGACAGGAGATAGGGATGAAAAACTGTTTTTT. This codes for CASSFVSGTGDRDEKLFF.

This clone was picked up a small number of times. This rearrangement joins TRBV7-9 to TRBJ2-1; TRBD2 aligns across 9 bases. The CDR3 covers 15 residues. Per the germline V gene, CDR1 is SEHNR and CDR2 is FQNEAQ (reference sequence). Trimming at V came to 3 bases and at J to 5 bases, leaving 5 bases not matched to a gene. CDR3 region: CASSFSAGGDNEQFF. The CDR3 nucleotides read TGTGCCAGCAGCTTCTCAGCGGGGGGTGACAATGAGCAGTTCTTC.

This chain uses TRBV6-8 with TRBJ2-3; 9 bases map to TRBD1. CDR3 size: 14 residues. V shed 10 bases, J shed 6 bases, and the junction held 11 bases outside the gene matches. The germline V gene encodes CDR1 MNHGY and CDR2 SAAAGT. The CDR3 nucleotides read TGTGCCAATAACAGGGGGCACGGGAGTGATACGCAGTATTTT. It specifies CANNRGHGSDTQYF.

This clone was counted only a few times. This chain connects TRBV7-2 to TRBJ2-1; the D gene is possibly TRBD2 (5 bases). Between the trimmed V and J ends, which lost 3 bases and 7 bases, there was a span of 16 bases. Germline CDR1 reads SGHTA; CDR2 reads FQGNSA. This CDR3 is built from 15 residues. CDR3 sequence (DNA): TGTGCCAGCAGCTTCGCAAGCCGGGGTCAAAATGAGCAGTTCTTC. This gives the protein CASSFASRGQNEQFF.

This clone was recorded a few times. This chain links TRBV4-1 with TRBJ2-3; possible D gene TRBD2, 5 bases. This CDR3 spans 14 amino acids. Trimming left V 1 base short and J 6 bases short, with 11 bases between. The germline CDR1 and CDR2 sequences are MGHRA and YSYEKL. The CDR3 nucleotides read TGCGCCAGCAGCCAAGGGCTTGCGGGTGATACGCAGTATTTT. As protein: CASSQGLAGDTQYF.

There are a few counts of this clone. This sequence joins TRBV4-2 and TRBJ1-5; 9 positions match TRBD1. The CDR3 is 15 amino acids. The germline V gene has CDR1 LGHNA and CDR2 YNFKEQ. With 5 bases clipped from V and 7 bases from J, the junction kept 9 bases outside the gene matches. The CDR3 DNA sequence: TGTGCCAGCAGCGCGGGACAGGGTTACGGCCAGCCCCAGCATTTT. Translating it yields CASSAGQGYGQPQHF.

V gene TRBV2 combines with J gene TRBJ2-1; D is ambiguous. Per germline, CDR1 SNHLY and CDR2 FYNNEI. CDR3 length: 15 residues. Trimming removed 7 bases from V and 4 bases from J, with 17 bases in between. The CDR3: CASNLGGALYNEQFF. The CDR3 region has the DNA TGTGCCAGCAACCTAGGTGGAGCGCTGTACAATGAGCAGTTCTTC. Together with reference TRBV2 and TRBJ2-1, the CDR3 gives the full variable domain: EPEVTQTPSHQVTQMGQEVILRCVPISNHLYFYWYRQILGQKVEFLVSFYNNEISEKSEIFDDQFSVERPDGSNFTLKIRSTKLEDSAMYFCASNLGGALYNEQFFGPGTRLTVL.

This clone has just one count. V usage is TRBV6-5 and J usage is TRBJ2-1, with 10 bases fitting TRBD2. J lost 9 bases, V lost 5 bases, and 7 bases had no gene match. The CDR3 has 14 residues. Germline CDR1 and CDR2: MNHEY and SVGAGI. The CDR3 DNA sequence: TGTGCCAGCAGTCCGCTAGCGGGAGTTGGTGAGCAGTTCTTC. Translating it yields CASSPLAGVGEQFF.